This entry concerns a single T cell receptor beta chain. Antigen: not known. A history of autoimmune disease or systemic immunosuppression excluded patients. Produced via immunoSEQ multiplex PCR; TCRdb's table is partial and in-frame only. The sample has fewer than 85,000 clones, about 85% seen once. This entry is derived from a study of OX40 agonist ivuxolimab in advanced cancers. Overall study: Ivuxolimab is an agonistic anti-OX40 (CD134) antibody, and patients were treated with it. Study-wide points: Patients who responded partially at 0.1-3.0 mg/kg showed clonal expansion ranking among the lowest.

The CDR3 spans 15 residues. The germline V gene has CDR1 MNHEY and CDR2 SVGAGI. V lost 5 bases, J lost 3 bases, and 13 bases lay in between. This sequence was found in an adult with an advanced solid tumor such as melanoma, head and neck, liver or kidney cancer. This material consisted of CD4+ or CD8+ T cells sorted from blood, taken in a trial of the OX40 agonist ivuxolimab. The chain links TRBV6-5 to TRBJ2-2; a possible D gene is TRBD2 (6 bases). In DNA form, the CDR3 reads TGTGCCAGCAGTCCCTCCGGGGGATACACCGGGGAGCTGTTTTTT. Protein: CASSPSGGYTGELFF.